A single sample gave rise to the 28 T cell receptor beta chains below, sequenced in a study of cytomegalovirus exposure and HLA in healthy donors. A multiplex PCR was run with 60 Vbeta primers and 13 Jbeta primers. The table came from immunoSEQ multiplex PCR; TCRdb's copy has only in-frame clones and leaves some out. Of around 140,000 clones in the sample, more than 70% were seen once. Sequencing was carried out using PBMCs. Receptors were obtained from an older woman in good health and CMV-seronegative.

This clone was seen only once. This sequence joins TRBV6-5 and TRBJ2-7; 9 bases map to TRBD2. V lost 6 bases, J lost 1 base, and 4 bases stayed unmatched. Looked up from germline, CDR1 is MNHEY and CDR2 is SVGAGI. The CDR3 spans 14 residues. In DNA form, the CDR3 reads TGTGCCAGCAGACGACTAGCGGAGTCCTACGAGCAGTACTTC. Translated, it gives CASRRLAESYEQYF.

This clone was counted a single time. This chain connects TRBV6-1 to TRBJ2-7; the D gene is possibly TRBD1 (6 bases). CDR1 is MNHNS and CDR2 is SASEGT in the germline V gene. CDR3 size: 13 residues. V was trimmed by 10 bases and J by 3 bases, leaving 16 bases between them. The CDR3 region is CATTPTGIYEQYF. CDR3 nucleotide sequence: TGTGCCACCACCCCGACAGGAATCTACGAGCAGTACTTC.

This clone came up a few times. The chain joins TRBV4-1 to TRBJ1-3; TRBD1 matches at 7 bases. After removal of 0 bases from V and 4 bases from J, the junction contained 12 bases not matched to a gene. CDR1 and CDR2 from the germline V gene are MGHRA and YSYEKL. The CDR3 has 18 residues. In DNA form, the CDR3 reads TGCGCCAGCAGCCAAGATACAACAGGGGCGACCCGAGGAAACACCATATATTTT. This translates into CASSQDTTGATRGNTIYF.

The chain links TRBV6-5 to TRBJ2-7; the match to TRBD1 covers 8 bases. Trimming removed 5 bases from V and 7 bases from J; junction bases left unmatched: 10. Germline V gives CDR1 MNHEY, CDR2 SVGAGI. The CDR3 length is 14 residues. This chain's CDR3 is CASSNADRVREQYF. DNA for the CDR3: TGTGCCAGCAGTAACGCGGACAGGGTCCGAGAGCAGTACTTC.

The rearrangement uses TRBV6-1 and TRBJ2-7; maybe TRBD2 (6 bases). Trimming left V 2 bases short and J 2 bases short, with 19 bases between. The CDR3 spans 17 residues. Per the germline V gene, CDR1 is MNHNS and CDR2 is SASEGT. CDR3 protein: CASSEWGMGTFAYEQYF. The CDR3 DNA is TGTGCCAGCAGTGAATGGGGGATGGGGACTTTCGCCTACGAGCAGTACTTC.

V and J are TRBV19 and TRBJ2-7, with D maybe TRBD2 (5 bases). Germline V gene lookup returns CDR1 LNHDA and CDR2 SQIVND (reference sequence). V shed 5 bases and J shed 3 bases, with 17 bases lying between them. This CDR3 has 15 amino acids. CDR3: CASSSRYVGDYEQYF. For the CDR3, the DNA is TGTGCCAGTAGTTCGCGATACGTCGGGGACTACGAGCAGTACTTC.

The chain employs TRBV28 and TRBJ2-7; TRBD1 aligns across 8 bases. Looked up from germline, CDR1 is MDHEN and CDR2 is SYDVKM. Unmatched junction bases numbered 8, after V lost 6 bases and J lost 4 bases. The CDR3 sequence is 14 residues long. The CDR3 coding sequence is TGTGCCAGCAGACTTTGGACAGGGAGGTACGAGCAGTACTTC. Its protein product is CASRLWTGRYEQYF.

This clone appeared a few times. J is TRBJ2-5 and V is TRBV5-1; TRBD1 matches at 9 bases. The CDR3 covers 17 residues. CDR1 is SGHRS, CDR2 YFSETQ, per germline. Trimming at V came to 4 bases and at J to 5 bases, leaving 15 bases not matched to a gene. The CDR3 region is CASSQGQGRVSRETQYF. CDR3 bases: TGCGCCAGCAGCCAGGGACAGGGTCGTGTGTCGAGGGAGACCCAGTACTTC.

The rearrangement joins TRBV27 to TRBJ2-7, with D possibly being TRBD2 (5 bases). The CDR3 runs to 13 residues. The V gene's germline CDR1 is MNHEY and CDR2 SMNVEV (reference sequence). V dropped 3 bases and J dropped 3 bases, with 9 bases sitting between them. The DNA of the CDR3 is TGTGCCAGCAGTTTTCTAGCTCGCTACGAGCAGTACTTC. This encodes CASSFLARYEQYF.

The chain recombines TRBV6-5 with TRBJ1-1; D is uncertain. Trimming took 5 bases from V and 5 from J, leaving 12 bases between them. Germline CDR1 MNHEY, CDR2 SVGAGI. This CDR3 contains 13 residues. The DNA of the CDR3 is TGTGCCAGCAGTATACGGCCCGGGACTGAAGCTTTCTTT. Translation gives CASSIRPGTEAFF.

The V and J genes are TRBV29-1 and TRBJ2-2; maybe TRBD1 (6 bases). The CDR3 sequence is 16 residues long. V gave up 0 bases and J gave up 6 bases, with 17 bases separating them. Germline lookup yields CDR1 SQVTM and CDR2 ANQGSEA. The CDR3, as DNA: TGCAGCGTTGAAGATCGAGGTTTCGGACAGCCCGGGGAGCTGTTTTTT. Its protein product is CSVEDRGFGQPGELFF.

This chain links TRBV2 with TRBJ2-1, with 7 bases lining up with TRBD1. V shed 8 bases and J 9 bases; nucleotides not matched to a gene: 7. CDR1 and CDR2 (germline): SNHLY, FYNNEI. CDR3 size: 12 residues. The CDR3 spells CASGTVLSEQFF. In DNA form, the CDR3 reads TGTGCCAGCGGGACAGTACTAAGTGAGCAGTTCTTC.

The chain combines TRBV5-1 with TRBJ2-4, with D possibly TRBD2 on 6 matching bases. The CDR3 runs to 11 residues. Germline values: CDR1 SGHRS, CDR2 YFSETQ. Trimming left V 4 bases short and J 12 bases short, with 11 bases between. The CDR3 loop reads CASSDRTTQYF. In nucleotides, the CDR3 is TGCGCCAGCAGCGATCGGACTACTCAGTACTTC.

This chain links TRBV5-1 with TRBJ2-3; 13 nucleotides line up with TRBD2. The CDR3 has 17 residues. Germline V gives CDR1 SGHRS, CDR2 YFSETQ. Trimming at V came to 4 bases and at J to 2 bases, leaving 7 bases not matched to a gene. CDR3 nucleotide sequence: TGCGCCAGCAGCCCGGGGACTAGCGGGGATTTCACAGATACGCAGTATTTT. As protein: CASSPGTSGDFTDTQYF. Full variable domain (missing parts from reference TRBV5-1 and TRBJ2-3): KAGVTQTPRYLIKTRGQQVTLSCSPISGHRSVSWYQQTPGQGLQFLFEYFSETQRNKGNFPGRFSGRQFSNSRSEMNVSTLELGDSALYLCASSPGTSGDFTDTQYFGPGTRLTVL.

The gene calls are TRBV27 and TRBJ1-2; tentatively, D is TRBD1 (5 bases). The CDR3 covers 15 residues. Trimming stripped 4 bases from V and 3 bases from J, with 15 bases between. CDR1 and CDR2 from the germline V gene are MNHEY and SMNVEV (reference sequence). DNA for the CDR3: TGTGCCAGCAGTTCTCGGACACTTACCGACTATGGCTACACCTTC. This encodes CASSSRTLTDYGYTF.

This rearrangement joins TRBV5-1 to TRBJ1-1, with a possible D match to TRBD1 (6 bases). Trimming stripped 4 bases from V and 3 bases from J, with 10 bases between. The CDR3 is made up of 13 amino acids. CDR1 is SGHRS and CDR2 is YFSETQ in the germline V gene. In DNA form, the CDR3 reads TGCGCCAGCAGCCCAGACAGGTACACTGAAGCTTTCTTT. It encodes CASSPDRYTEAFF.

V and J are TRBV5-6 and TRBJ1-2; D is undetermined. This CDR3 spans 14 amino acids. Trimming removed 3 bases from V and 7 bases from J, with 16 bases in between. Germline assignment: CDR1 SGHDT and CDR2 YYEEEE. The CDR3 spells CASSSPVSPGGYTF. In nucleotides, the CDR3 is TGTGCCAGCAGCTCCCCCGTCTCCCCGGGTGGCTACACCTTC.

CDR3 in DNA: TGTGCCAGCAGCATCGGGTGGACAGGGAAATTTGAAGCTTTCTTT. Translated: CASSIGWTGKFEAFF. The chain links TRBV27 to TRBJ1-1, with TRBD1 identical over 8 bases. CDR1 and CDR2 from the germline V gene are MNHEY and SMNVEV (reference sequence). The CDR3 extends over 15 amino acids. J was trimmed by 7 bases and V by 6 bases; bases with no gene match: 13.

This chain joins TRBV6-1 and TRBJ1-4, with TRBD1 identical over 10 bases. The CDR3 has 15 residues. Per the germline V gene, CDR1 is MNHNS and CDR2 is SASEGT. V lost 1 base and J lost 6; bases outside the gene matches: 2. The CDR3 region has the DNA TGTGCCAGCAGTGAAGAGGACAGGGGGTATGAAAAACTGTTTTTT. Translated: CASSEEDRGYEKLFF.

This clone was observed a handful of times. The chain recombines TRBV9 with TRBJ2-5, with 10 bases matching TRBD1. The CDR3 consists of 16 residues. CDR1 and CDR2 (germline): SGDLS, YYNGEE. J gave up 4 bases and V 4 bases, and 10 bases lay outside the gene matches. For the CDR3, the DNA is TGTGCCAGCAGCCCTTACTCGACAGGGGGCACAGAGACCCAGTACTTC. Translated, it gives CASSPYSTGGTETQYF.

This chain links TRBV5-1 with TRBJ2-2; D is undetermined. Trimming left V 4 bases short and J 1 base short, with 11 bases between. This CDR3 spans 15 amino acids. Germline V gives CDR1 SGHRS, CDR2 YFSETQ. DNA of the CDR3: TGCGCCAGCAGCCCAACAGCCGGGAACACCGGGGAGCTGTTTTTT. Amino acid sequence: CASSPTAGNTGELFF.

The gene calls are TRBV28 and TRBJ2-1; TRBD1 matches 10 bases. This CDR3 is 15 amino acids long. Germline trimming cut 2 bases from V and 7 bases from J; bases unmatched to any gene: 5. Per the germline V gene, CDR1 is MDHEN and CDR2 is SYDVKM. CDR3 region: CASSLLDRGVNEQFF. DNA of the CDR3: TGTGCCAGCAGTTTACTGGACAGGGGGGTAAATGAGCAGTTCTTC.

This clone was picked up one time. This rearrangement joins TRBV18 to TRBJ2-7; 11 bases are shared with TRBD1. V gave up 0 bases and J gave up 3 bases; unmatched junction bases: 4. This CDR3 comprises 16 residues. Germline CDR1 and CDR2: KGHSH and LQKENI. The DNA of the CDR3 is TGTGCCAGCTCACCACCAAGGGACAGGGGGAACTACGAGCAGTACTTC. It codes for CASSPPRDRGNYEQYF.

The CDR3 region is CASGTGKFGYTF. CDR3 DNA sequence: TGTGCCAGCGGGACAGGGAAATTCGGCTACACCTTC. The chain couples TRBV27 to TRBJ1-2; 9 bases are a match to TRBD1. Trimming at V came to 8 bases and at J to 8 bases, leaving 6 bases not matched to a gene. CDR1 and CDR2 (germline): MNHEY, SMNVEV (reference sequence). This CDR3 comprises 12 residues.

CDR3 sequence reads: CSVKHENQPQHF. Here the CDR3 DNA reads TGCAGCGTTAAGCACGAAAATCAGCCCCAGCATTTT. V is TRBV29-1 and J is TRBJ1-5, with no clear D. Germline CDR1 reads SQVTM; CDR2 reads ANQGSEA. The CDR3 loop spans 12 amino acids. V lost 5 bases and J 4 bases, leaving 9 bases between the germline ends. Supplemented by reference TRBV29-1 and TRBJ1-5, the full variable domain reads SAVISQKPSRDICQRGTSLTIQCQVDSQVTMMFWYRQQPGQSLTLIATANQGSEATYESGFVIDKFPISRPNLTFSTLTVSNMSPEDSSIYLCSVKHENQPQHFGDGTRLSIL.

The gene calls are TRBV7-9 and TRBJ1-5; TRBD1 agrees at 7 bases. The length of the CDR3 is 14 residues. The J segment lost 5 bases and the V segment lost 5 bases, leaving 6 bases of the junction unmatched. Germline assignment: CDR1 SEHNR and CDR2 FQNEAQ (reference sequence). The CDR3 DNA is TGTGCCAGCAGCCCCAACAGGGGTGATCAGCCCCAGCATTTT. Protein sequence: CASSPNRGDQPQHF.

This clone came up once. This chain uses TRBV2 with TRBJ2-1; 8 bases align to TRBD2. The CDR3 has 11 residues. From germline, CDR1 is SNHLY and CDR2 FYNNEI. J lost 12 bases, V lost 8 bases, and 6 bases had no gene match. The DNA of the CDR3 is TGTGCCAGCGGCGGGGGGCCGGGGCAGTTCTTC. Protein product: CASGGGPGQFF.

For the CDR3, the DNA is TGTGCCAGCGCGTCACAGGGAAGAGTAGGTTTGGATACGCAGTATTTT. This gives the protein CASASQGRVGLDTQYF. The chain uses TRBV2 and TRBJ2-3; D may be TRBD1 (6 bases). CDR1 and CDR2 (germline): SNHLY, FYNNEI. Trimming took 8 bases from V and 6 from J, leaving 24 bases between them. This CDR3 region has 16 residues.